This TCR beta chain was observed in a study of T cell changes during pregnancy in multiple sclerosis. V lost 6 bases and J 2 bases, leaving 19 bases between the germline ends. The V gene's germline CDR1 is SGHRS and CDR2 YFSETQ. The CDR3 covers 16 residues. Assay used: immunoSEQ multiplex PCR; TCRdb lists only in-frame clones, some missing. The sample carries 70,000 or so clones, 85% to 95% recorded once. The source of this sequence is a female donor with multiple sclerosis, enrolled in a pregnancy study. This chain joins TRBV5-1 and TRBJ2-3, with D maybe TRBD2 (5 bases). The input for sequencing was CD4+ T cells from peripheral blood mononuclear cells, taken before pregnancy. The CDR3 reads CASTLRGGSFTDTQYF. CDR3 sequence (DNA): TGCGCCAGCACCCTCCGAGGCGGGTCGTTCACAGATACGCAGTATTTT.